These T cell receptor beta chains were read from a single sample in a study of shared clonotypes between healthy human individuals. The method was immunoSEQ multiplex PCR; TCRdb's version includes in-frame clones alone and lacks a portion of them. The repertoire consists of about 2 million clones, with over 85% occurring once and the leading ten covering around 1%. The source material was naive CD8+ T cells sorted from blood. These receptor sequences come from a man aged 18 to 30 in good health. Each CDR3 is given with its conserved first and last residue. A D gene is named only where the DNA matches it firmly. A clone size is listed for some rows: how often the clone was seen (once, few, many), or a class if it is expanded.

V	D	size	J	DNA	CDR3
TRBV27	TRBD1	NA	TRBJ2-2	TGTGCCAGCAGTTTATCAAGGGGGCAAGGCGGGGAGCTGTTTTTT	CASSLSRGQGGELFF
TRBV27	TRBD2	NA	TRBJ2-1	TGTGCCAGCATCGGCCATGGGGAGGGTTACAATGAGCAGTTCTTC	CASIGHGEGYNEQFF
TRBV11-2	NA	NA	TRBJ2-7	TGTGCCAGCAGCTTAGATAGGGGACCTGAGCAGTACTTC	CASSLDRGPEQYF
TRBV30	NA	NA	TRBJ1-5	TGTGCCTGGAGTGTTCGGGGAAGCGGATATAGCAATCAGCCCCAGCATTTT	CAWSVRGSGYSNQPQHF
TRBV9	NA	once	TRBJ2-2	TGTGCCAGCGGTGTGACGAACACCGGGGAGCTGTTTTTT	CASGVTNTGELFF
TRBV6-6	NA	once	TRBJ2-7	TGTGCCAGCAGTTACATGCAAGGGTCACTCGAGCAGTACTTC	CASSYMQGSLEQYF
TRBV4-3	NA	once	TRBJ2-7	TGCGCCAGCAGCCAAGGCCCTCTCCTCGGGTTAGTGGCTAACGAGCAGTACTTC	CASSQGPLLGLVANEQYF
TRBV5-1	NA	NA	TRBJ1-1	TGCGCCAGCAGCTTTGGGTTCGCGGGGAACACTGAAGCTTTCTTT	CASSFGFAGNTEAFF
TRBV30	NA	NA	TRBJ1-2	TGTGCCTGGAGTGACGGACACGGAGATGCTTTAAACTATGGCTACACCTTC	CAWSDGHGDALNYGYTF
TRBV18	TRBD2	NA	TRBJ2-7	TGTGCCAGCTCACCTCCGGGACTAGCGGGGGAGGTGCCCTACGAGCAGTACTTC	CASSPPGLAGEVPYEQYF
TRBV27	NA	NA	TRBJ1-2	TGTGCCAGCAGTTGGGGCAGGGGCTATGGCTACACCTTC	CASSWGRGYGYTF